Given below is one T cell receptor (beta chain) in context. Its antigen is currently unknown. The data were taken from a study of OX40 agonist ivuxolimab in advanced cancers. Study overall: People who had prior anti-PD-1, anti-PD-L1 or anti-CTLA-4 therapy could take part, and approximately 44% had some.

Findings and limits, study-wide: Averaging showed that CD8+ T cells had more expanded clones than CD4+ did.

Germline V lookup: CDR1 SGHDT, CDR2 YYEEEE. The CDR3 spans 14 residues. V lost 1 base and J 6 bases, leaving 14 bases between the germline ends. Profiling relied on immunoSEQ multiplex PCR, and the TCRdb table lists in-frame clones only, not all of them. The sample contains around 67,000 clones, under 90% of which appear only once. Here the sequenced sample was CD4+ or CD8+ T cells sorted from blood, taken in a trial of the OX40 agonist ivuxolimab. The clonotype was recovered from an adult with an advanced solid tumor such as melanoma, head and neck, liver or kidney cancer. V and J are TRBV5-6 and TRBJ2-7, with TRBD2 as a possible D gene (5 bases). The CDR3, as DNA: TGTGCCAGCAGCTTGTCCGGAGGAAGGAGCGAGCAGTACTTC. It is translated as CASSLSGGRSEQYF.